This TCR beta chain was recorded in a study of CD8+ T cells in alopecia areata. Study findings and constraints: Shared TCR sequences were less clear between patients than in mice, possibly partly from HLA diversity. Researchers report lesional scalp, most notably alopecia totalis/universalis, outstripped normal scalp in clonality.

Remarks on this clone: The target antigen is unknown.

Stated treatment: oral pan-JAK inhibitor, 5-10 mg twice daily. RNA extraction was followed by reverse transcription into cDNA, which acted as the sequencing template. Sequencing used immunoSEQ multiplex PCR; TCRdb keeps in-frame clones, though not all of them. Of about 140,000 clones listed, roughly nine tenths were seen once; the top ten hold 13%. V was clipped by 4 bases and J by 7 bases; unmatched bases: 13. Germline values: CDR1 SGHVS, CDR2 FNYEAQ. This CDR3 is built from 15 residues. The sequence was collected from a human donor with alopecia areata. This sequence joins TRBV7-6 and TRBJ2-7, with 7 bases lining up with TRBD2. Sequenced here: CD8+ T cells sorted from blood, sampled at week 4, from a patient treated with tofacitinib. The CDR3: CASSSGGGGSSEQYF. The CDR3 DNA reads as TGTGCCAGCAGCTCGGGAGGAGGAGGGAGCTCAGAGCAGTACTTC.